This TCR beta chain was documented in a study of CD8+ T cells in alopecia areata. Notes on the study in general: Scalp repertoires also include resident alphabeta T cells from normal skin.

The table lists this clone with a few counts. Its target is not known. Both peripheral blood and punch biopsies of lesional scalp skin were obtained from patients who had alopecia areata. Trimming left V 5 bases short and J 1 base short, with 17 bases between. The CDR3 spans 16 residues. Germline V gene sequence: CDR1 MNHEY, CDR2 SMNVEV (reference sequence). cDNA reverse transcribed from extracted RNA served as the sequencing template. Repertoires were generated with immunoSEQ multiplex PCR, while TCRdb's copy carries only in-frame clones and drops some. Among around 140,000 clones listed, 87% were seen once.

Sequenced here: CD8+ T cells sorted from blood, sampled at week 0. The source is a human donor with alopecia areata. This rearrangement joins TRBV27 to TRBJ1-1; tentative D call: TRBD1 (6 bases). The DNA of the CDR3 is TGTGCCAGCAGTCTCCACAGGGTTTCAACGAACACTGAAGCTTTCTTT. Translated: CASSLHRVSTNTEAFF.